The rows below give T cell receptor beta chains drawn from one sample of a study of blood T cell repertoires in COVID-19. Measured with immunoSEQ multiplex PCR; TCRdb has only the in-frame clones, and not every one. The repertoire includes some 340,000 clones, around 87% of them detected once, and 5.3% sits in the top ten. Material for sequencing was PBMCs or T cells enriched from blood (not recorded which). Source of these receptors: a woman aged 25-40 years who had recovered from COVID-19. The CDR3 runs from the conserved cysteine through the conserved F or W. The order of the fields is J gene, D gene, clone size, V gene, CDR3 protein, CDR3 DNA. The D gene is left open where the match is weak. Clone size appears in some rows only: once, few, many, or a class for an expanded clone.

TRBJ2-1 TRBD2 . TRBV24-1 CATSDSTSGGQVEQFF TGTGCCACCAGCGATTCCACTAGCGGGGGGCAAGTTGAGCAGTTCTTC
TRBJ2-1 TRBD2 once TRBV4-3 CASSPRTRYNEQFF TGCGCCAGCAGCCCGCGGACTAGATACAATGAGCAGTTCTTC
TRBJ2-5 . once TRBV4-3 CASSQEPGETQYF TGCGCCAGCAGCCAAGAACCAGGAGAGACCCAGTACTTC
TRBJ2-7 . . TRBV5-1 CASSPGYEQYF TGCGCCAGCAGCCCGGGCTACGAGCAGTACTTC
TRBJ1-1 TRBD1 . TRBV6-5 CASRLTGLDTEAFF TGTGCCAGCAGACTGACAGGGTTGGACACTGAAGCTTTCTTT
TRBJ2-2 TRBD1 . TRBV9 CASSPGTGNTGELFF TGTGCCAGCAGCCCTGGGACAGGGAACACCGGGGAGCTGTTTTTT
TRBJ2-1 . . TRBV19 CASSKGQFSYNEQFF TGTGCCAGTAGTAAAGGACAGTTCTCCTACAATGAGCAGTTCTTC
TRBJ2-1 TRBD2 . TRBV28 CASSTRTSGYNEQFF TGTGCCAGCAGTACGCGGACTAGCGGGTACAATGAGCAGTTCTTC
TRBJ1-1 . few TRBV19 CASSMGGAEAFF TGTGCCAGTAGTATGGGCGGGGCTGAAGCTTTCTTT
TRBJ2-7 . . TRBV5-6 CASSFIQGGGEQYF TGTGCCAGCAGCTTTATACAGGGTGGTGGCGAGCAGTACTTC
TRBJ2-5 . . TRBV6-1 CASSDWRGWETQYF TGTGCCAGCAGTGATTGGAGGGGCTGGGAGACCCAGTACTTC
TRBJ2-7 TRBD1 . TRBV28 CASKAGTVIYEQYF TGTGCCAGTAAAGCCGGGACAGTAATCTACGAGCAGTACTTC
TRBJ2-3 TRBD1 . TRBV9 CASSVGTGGIDTQYF TGTGCCAGCAGCGTCGGGACAGGGGGCATAGATACGCAGTATTTT
TRBJ2-5 . . TRBV10-3 CAIGSGGGRETQYF TGTGCCATCGGCTCAGGGGGCGGGAGAGAGACCCAGTACTTC
TRBJ2-5 . . TRBV19 CASSPQGAPVQETQYF TGTGCCAGTAGCCCACAGGGCGCCCCTGTCCAAGAGACCCAGTACTTC
TRBJ2-7 . . TRBV7-6 CASSLAPGFTAYEQYF TGTGCCAGCAGCTTAGCGCCGGGATTCACGGCCTACGAGCAGTACTTC
TRBJ1-3 . . TRBV6-5 CASSYEGTIYF TGTGCCAGCAGTTACGAGGGCACCATATATTTT
TRBJ1-2 . . TRBV3-1/TRBV3-2 CASGVWGRPNYGYTF TGTGCCAGCGGGGTATGGGGGCGCCCTAACTATGGCTACACCTTC
TRBJ1-3 . . TRBV7-2 CASSSTGFDGNTIYF TGTGCCAGCAGCTCGACAGGTTTCGATGGAAACACCATATATTTT
TRBJ1-1 TRBD1 few TRBV4-1 CASSHLQGDTEAFF TGCGCCAGCAGCCACCTACAGGGGGACACTGAAGCTTTCTTT
TRBJ1-2 . . TRBV27 CASRRGSNYGYTF TGTGCCAGCAGACGGGGGTCGAACTATGGCTACACCTTC
TRBJ2-1 . . TRBV9 CASSVAQNYNEQFF TGTGCCAGCAGCGTAGCCCAAAACTACAATGAGCAGTTCTTC
TRBJ1-1 . . TRBV21-1 CASSKVRRGRLRSSEAFF TGTGCCAGCAGCAAAGTCCGCAGGGGGCGCTTAAGATCCAGTGAAGCTTTCTTT
TRBJ2-5 . . TRBV28 CASSQLRGWETQYF TGTGCCAGCAGTCAGCTGCGCGGATGGGAGACCCAGTACTTC
TRBJ1-3 TRBD1 . TRBV4-1 CASSQAGQGLTIYF TGCGCCAGCAGCCAAGCCGGACAGGGACTCACCATATATTTT
TRBJ2-5 . . TRBV2 CASRAGTSETQYF TGTGCCAGCAGGGCCGGGACATCAGAGACCCAGTACTTC
TRBJ2-3 TRBD1 . TRBV5-1 CASSRGQGVANTQYF TGCGCCAGCAGCCGGGGACAGGGGGTTGCTAATACGCAGTATTTT
TRBJ1-5 TRBD1 . TRBV5-5 CASSLGGQGLQPQHF TGTGCCAGCAGCTTGGGGGGACAGGGACTTCAGCCCCAGCATTTT
TRBJ1-1 . few TRBV6-2/TRBV6-3 CASSPDRETEAFF TGTGCCAGCAGCCCCGACCGGGAGACTGAAGCTTTCTTT
TRBJ1-4 . . TRBV2 CASSVSGNEKLFF TGTGCCAGCAGTGTGTCGGGAAACGAAAAACTGTTTTTT
TRBJ2-7 TRBD1 . TRBV5-1 CASSRDRGNEQYF TGCGCCAGCAGCAGGGACAGGGGAAACGAGCAGTACTTC
TRBJ2-5 TRBD2 . TRBV28 CASTFAGGQETQYF TGTGCCAGCACATTTGCGGGGGGACAAGAGACCCAGTACTTC
TRBJ2-3 TRBD1 . TRBV11-3 CASSLGTGRGMNTQYF TGTGCCAGCAGCTTAGGGACAGGGCGGGGAATGAATACGCAGTATTTT
TRBJ1-2 . once TRBV4-3 CASSQDRRGFNYGYTF TGCGCCAGCAGCCAAGATAGAAGGGGGTTTAACTATGGCTACACCTTC
TRBJ2-1 TRBD2 few TRBV2 CAGRGTSGVNEQFF TGTGCCGGAAGAGGGACTAGCGGGGTCAATGAGCAGTTCTTC
TRBJ2-2 TRBD2 few TRBV9 CASSVGLAGELFF TGTGCCAGCAGCGTTGGACTAGCCGGGGAGCTGTTTTTT
TRBJ1-1 . . TRBV6-5 CASSFQGDTEAFF TGTGCCAGCAGTTTCCAAGGGGACACTGAAGCTTTCTTT
TRBJ2-1 TRBD2 . TRBV7-9 CASSLASGVYNEQFF TGTGCCAGCAGCTTAGCTAGCGGGGTATACAATGAGCAGTTCTTC
TRBJ2-1 TRBD2 . TRBV4-1 CASSLSGTSYEQFF TGCGCCAGCAGCCTATCCGGGACTAGCTATGAGCAGTTCTTC
TRBJ2-5 . . TRBV6-2/TRBV6-3 CASSYGGEGGETQYF TGTGCCAGCAGTTACGGGGGCGAAGGGGGAGAGACCCAGTACTTC
TRBJ2-4 . . TRBV7-9 CASSPREAVDIQYF TGTGCCAGCAGCCCGCGGGAAGCCGTGGACATTCAGTACTTC
TRBJ1-1 . . TRBV4-1 CASSQAPSGLTNTEAFF TGCGCCAGCAGCCAAGCCCCCTCGGGACTCACGAACACTGAAGCTTTCTTT
TRBJ1-6 . . TRBV12-3/TRBV12-4 CASSTYYNSPLHF TGTGCCAGCAGCACTTATTATAATTCACCCCTCCACTTT
TRBJ2-1 . . TRBV11-1 CASSLQFTQGSDEQFF TGTGCCAGCAGCTTACAATTCACCCAGGGGTCCGATGAGCAGTTCTTC
TRBJ2-7 . . TRBV5-5 CASSLVEFYEQYF TGTGCCAGCAGCTTGGTAGAGTTCTACGAGCAGTACTTC
TRBJ2-7 TRBD1 once TRBV7-9 CASSLAQGLYYEQYF TGTGCCAGCAGCTTAGCACAGGGGCTCTACTACGAGCAGTACTTC
TRBJ1-4 . . TRBV6-5 CASSLRRTNEKLFF TGTGCCAGCAGCCTAAGAAGAACTAATGAAAAACTGTTTTTT
TRBJ1-2 . . TRBV19 CASSVGTGGFYGYTF TGTGCCAGTAGTGTCGGGACGGGGGGATTCTATGGCTACACCTTC
TRBJ2-1 . . TRBV10-3 CAISGPPSTNEQFF TGTGCCATCAGTGGTCCGCCCTCTACCAATGAGCAGTTCTTC
TRBJ2-1 . few TRBV6-6 CASSRPGTLRSYNEQFF TGTGCCAGCAGTCGTCCCGGGACACTCCGCTCCTACAATGAGCAGTTCTTC
TRBJ2-7 TRBD2 . TRBV4-2 CASSRGLAGGWVYEQYF TGTGCCAGCAGCCGAGGACTAGCGGGGGGCTGGGTCTACGAGCAGTACTTC
TRBJ1-5 TRBD1 . TRBV2 CASSPLTGGGSQHF TGTGCCAGCAGCCCCCTTACAGGGGGTGGCAGCCAGCATTTT
TRBJ1-2 TRBD1 . TRBV9 CASSGTGGHYGYTF TGTGCCAGCAGCGGGACAGGGGGACACTATGGCTACACCTTC
TRBJ1-4 . once TRBV9 CASSPRGFNEKLFF TGTGCCAGCAGCCCCCGAGGCTTTAATGAAAAACTGTTTTTT